In its sample, the clone carrying this T cell receptor (beta chain) was seen a few times. This record belongs to a study of blood T cell repertoires in COVID-19. Study-level information: Acute and convalescent COVID-19 samples came from the United States, Italy and Spain.

Original analysis: Amplification from reference gene primers served as the basis for estimated nucleated cell counts. Sequencing was performed with immunoSEQ multiplex PCR; in TCRdb, only in-frame clones are kept and a portion is missing. The V and J calls and clone size come from that table; D and trimming were worked out from the DNA. The sample has 120,000 or so clones, around four fifths seen once. The V and J ends lost 0 bases and 2 bases, in that order; junction bases with no gene match: 10. CDR1 is MNHEY and CDR2 is SVGEGT in the germline V gene. This CDR3 spans 17 amino acids. Source material: peripheral blood. The chain joins TRBV6-2 or TRBV6-3 to TRBJ2-7; 7 bases map to TRBD1. This sequence originates from an elderly man with active or convalescent COVID-19. The CDR3 DNA reads as TGTGCCAGCAGTTACTCACCCCGGGACAGTCCTACCTACGAGCAGTACTTC. Protein: CASSYSPRDSPTYEQYF.